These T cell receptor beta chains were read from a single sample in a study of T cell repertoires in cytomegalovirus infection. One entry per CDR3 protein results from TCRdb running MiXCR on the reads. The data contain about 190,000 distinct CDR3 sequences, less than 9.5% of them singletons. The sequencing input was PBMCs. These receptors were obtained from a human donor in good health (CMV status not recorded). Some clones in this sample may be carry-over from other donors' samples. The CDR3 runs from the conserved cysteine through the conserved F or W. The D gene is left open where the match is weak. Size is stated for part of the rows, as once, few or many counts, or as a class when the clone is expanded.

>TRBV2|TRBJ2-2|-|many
CASRGTHTGELFF
TGTGCCAGCAGGGGGACTCACACCGGGGAGCTGTTTTTT
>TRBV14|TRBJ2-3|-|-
CASSQDGYKEYF
TGTGCCAGCAGCCAGGACGGCTACAAGGAGTATTTT
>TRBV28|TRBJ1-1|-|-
CASSLDIDTEAFF
TGTGCCAGCAGTTTAGACATAGACACTGAAGCTTTCTTT
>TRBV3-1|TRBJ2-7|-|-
CASSPGRQMRAYEQYF
TGTGCCAGCAGCCCTGGAAGACAGATGAGAGCCTACGAGCAGTACTTC
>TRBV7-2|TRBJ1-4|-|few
CASSPSLSNEKLFF
TGTGCCAGCAGCCCGAGCTTGAGTAATGAAAAACTGTTTTTT
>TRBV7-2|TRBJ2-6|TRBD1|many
CASSTGGNGANVLTF
TGTGCCAGCAGCACAGGGGGGAATGGGGCCAACGTCCTGACTTTC
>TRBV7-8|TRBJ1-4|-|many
CASSLGGGDNEKLFF
TGTGCCAGCAGCTTAGGAGGGGGAGATAATGAAAAACTGTTTTTT
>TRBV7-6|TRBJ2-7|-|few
CASSLVEGNSYEQYF
TGTGCCAGCAGCTTAGTGGAGGGGAACTCCTACGAGCAGTACTTC
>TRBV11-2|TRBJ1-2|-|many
CASSQSGRANYGYTF
TGTGCCAGCAGCCAAAGCGGAAGAGCTAACTATGGCTACACCTTC
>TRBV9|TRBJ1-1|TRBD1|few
CASSVGGQVNTEAFF
TGTGCCAGCAGCGTAGGAGGACAGGTGAACACTGAAGCTTTCTTT
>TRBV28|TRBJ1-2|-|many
CASSSWTAASNYGYTF
TGTGCCAGCAGTTCTTGGACAGCGGCAAGTAACTATGGCTACACCTTC
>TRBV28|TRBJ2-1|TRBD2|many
CASSLRAGLYNEQFF
TGTGCCAGCAGTTTGCGAGCGGGGCTATACAATGAGCAGTTCTTC
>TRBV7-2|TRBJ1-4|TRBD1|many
CASSLDGQGTFSTNEKLFF
TGTGCCAGCAGCTTGGACGGACAGGGGACTTTTTCAACTAATGAAAAACTGTTTTTT
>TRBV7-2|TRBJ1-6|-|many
CASSLGEPSPLHF
TGTGCCAGCAGCTTAGGAGAACCTTCACCCCTCCACTTT
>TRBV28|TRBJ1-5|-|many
CASRTGAWGQPQHF
TGTGCCAGCAGGACCGGGGCCTGGGGTCAGCCCCAGCATTTT
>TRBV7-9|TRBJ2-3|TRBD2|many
CASSLGGRSTDTQYF
TGTGCCAGCAGCTTAGGCGGGAGAAGCACAGATACGCAGTATTTT
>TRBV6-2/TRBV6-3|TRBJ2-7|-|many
CASSNRDPGRYEQYF
TGTGCCAGTTCCAACCGGGACCCTGGACGATACGAGCAGTACTTC
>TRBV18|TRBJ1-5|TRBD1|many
CASSPNGQGTHQPQHF
TGTGCCAGCTCACCAAATGGACAGGGCACCCATCAGCCCCAGCATTTT
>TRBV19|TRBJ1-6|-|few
CASSHQDSPLHF
TGTGCCAGTAGCCATCAAGATTCACCCCTCCACTTT
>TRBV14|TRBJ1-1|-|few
CASSQDPWGRFSEAFF
TGTGCCAGCAGCCAAGATCCATGGGGCAGGTTCTCTGAAGCTTTCTTT
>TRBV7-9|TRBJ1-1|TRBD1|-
CASNQGGTEAFF
TGTGCCAGCAACCAGGGGGGCACTGAAGCTTTCTTT
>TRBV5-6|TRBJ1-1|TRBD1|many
CASSGTGEAFF
TGTGCCAGCAGCGGGACAGGTGAAGCTTTCTTT
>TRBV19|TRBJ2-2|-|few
CASNFGSGELFF
TGTGCCAGTAACTTCGGGTCCGGGGAGCTGTTTTTT
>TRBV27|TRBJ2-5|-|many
CASSLSVAVRETQYF
TGTGCCAGCAGTTTATCGGTCGCGGTTAGAGAGACCCAGTACTTC
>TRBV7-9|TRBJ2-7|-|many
CASSFSSSYEQYF
TGTGCCAGCAGCTTCTCCAGCTCCTACGAGCAGTACTTC
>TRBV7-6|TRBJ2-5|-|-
CASSLAHNSGETQYF
TGTGCCAGCAGCTTAGCGCACAATAGCGGAGAGACCCAGTACTTC
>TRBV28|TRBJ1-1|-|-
CASSFQQANTEAFF
TGTGCCAGCAGTTTTCAACAGGCGAACACTGAAGCTTTCTTT
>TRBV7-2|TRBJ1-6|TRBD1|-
CASSEQGSNSPLHF
TGTGCCAGCAGCGAACAGGGGTCTAATTCACCCCTCCACTTT
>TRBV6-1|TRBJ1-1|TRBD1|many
CASSPGTEMSGTEAFF
TGTGCCAGCAGTCCGGGGACAGAGATGTCGGGAACTGAAGCTTTCTTT
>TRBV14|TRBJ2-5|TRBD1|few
CASSQDLDRARETQYF
TGTGCCAGCAGCCAAGATCTGGACAGGGCTAGGGAGACCCAGTACTTC